Each of the 5 T cell receptor beta chains below was sequenced from the same sample in a study of shared clonotypes between healthy human individuals. TCRdb's table, derived via immunoSEQ multiplex PCR, lists solely in-frame clones and lacks some. The table has around 1 million clones, over 75% seen once. The sequenced sample consisted of memory CD4+ T cells sorted from blood. Subset denoted: CD45RA-negative fraction. The origin of the receptors is a man aged 18 to 30 in good health.

The chain links TRBV7-2 to TRBJ2-1, with 16 positions matching TRBD2. This CDR3 region has 19 residues. Germline CDR1 and CDR2: SGHTA and FQGNSA. Germline trimming cut 5 bases from V and 0 bases from J; bases unmatched to any gene: 7. The CDR3 sequence is CASSRGLAGGSSSYNEQFF. The DNA for the CDR3 is TGTGCCAGCAGCCGGGGACTAGCGGGAGGGTCGAGCTCCTACAATGAGCAGTTCTTC.

The rearrangement uses TRBV20-1 and TRBJ2-7; 7 nucleotides line up with TRBD2. This CDR3 has 11 residues. The germline V gene encodes CDR1 DFQATT and CDR2 SNEGSKA (reference sequence). Germline trimming cut 6 bases from V and 5 bases from J; bases unmatched to any gene: 4. The CDR3 sequence: CSASRGNEQYF. In DNA form, the CDR3 reads TGCAGTGCCTCGCGGGGGAACGAGCAGTACTTC.

This rearrangement joins TRBV7-8 to TRBJ2-7, with D possibly matching TRBD2 (6 bases). Germline-derived CDR1 and CDR2 are SGHVS and FQNEAQ. This CDR3 region has 15 residues. V was cut by 3 bases and J by 3 bases, with 15 bases left in between. The CDR3 reads CASSFGTQNYYEQYF. As DNA, the CDR3 is TGTGCCAGCAGCTTCGGGACTCAAAACTACTACGAGCAGTACTTC. Full variable domain (missing parts from reference TRBV7-8 and TRBJ2-7): GAGVSQSPRYKVAKRGQDVALRCDPISGHVSLFWYQQALGQGPEFLTYFQNEAQLDKSGLPSDRFFAERPEGSVSTLKIQRTQQEDSAVYLCASSFGTQNYYEQYFGPGTRLTVT.

The J gene is TRBJ2-2, the V gene TRBV6-1, with TRBD1 identical over 7 bases. Trimming took 8 bases from V and 6 from J; bases not matched to a gene: 12. Germline lookup yields CDR1 MNHNS and CDR2 SASEGT. The length of the CDR3 is 15 residues. The DNA of the CDR3 is TGTGCCAGCCATAGAGAGACAGGGAAGTCCGGGGAGCTGTTTTTT. Translating gives CASHRETGKSGELFF.

V and J are TRBV6-1 and TRBJ2-4; no clear D. Trimming removed 6 bases from V and 0 bases from J, with 6 bases in between. CDR1 is MNHNS and CDR2 is SASEGT in the germline V gene. This CDR3 is 13 amino acids long. The CDR3 loop is CASSSIAKNIQYF. Here the CDR3 DNA reads TGTGCCAGCAGCTCTATAGCCAAAAACATTCAGTACTTC.